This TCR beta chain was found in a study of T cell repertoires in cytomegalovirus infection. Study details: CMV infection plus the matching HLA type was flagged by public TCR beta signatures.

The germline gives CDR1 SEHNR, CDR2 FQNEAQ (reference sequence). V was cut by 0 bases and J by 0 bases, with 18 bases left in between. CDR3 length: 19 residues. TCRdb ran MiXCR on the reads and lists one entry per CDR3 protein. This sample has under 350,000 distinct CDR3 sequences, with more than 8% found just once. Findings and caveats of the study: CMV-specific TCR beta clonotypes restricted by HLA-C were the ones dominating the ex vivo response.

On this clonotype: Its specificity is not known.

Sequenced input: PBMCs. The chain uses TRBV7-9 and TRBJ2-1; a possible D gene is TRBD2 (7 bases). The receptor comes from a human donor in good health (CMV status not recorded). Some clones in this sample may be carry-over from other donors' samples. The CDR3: CASSLAGLVGGPSYNEQFF. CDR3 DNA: TGTGCCAGCAGCTTAGCCGGACTAGTGGGGGGCCCCTCCTACAATGAGCAGTTCTTC.